Listed below are T cell receptor beta chains from one sample, sequenced in a study of technical replicates of blood from a few donors. Clones were sequenced by immunoSEQ multiplex PCR, and TCRdb holds only the in-frame ones, with some missing. The sample includes some 14,000 clones, roughly 84% of them seen just once. Sequencing was done on a sample of PBMCs. The source is a human donor in good health. The CDR3 runs from the conserved cysteine through the conserved F or W. Each record gives: V gene, D gene, clone size, J gene, CDR3 length, CDR3 DNA, CDR3 protein. D genes are given only for firm matches. Expanded clones get a size class; other rows say once, few or many, or leave the size out.

TRBV7-3	-	-	TRBJ2-1	14	TGTGCCAGCAGCTCTGACACCGCTTGGAATGAGCAGTTCTTC	CASSSDTAWNEQFF
TRBV5-1	-	-	TRBJ2-4	15	TGCGCCAGCAGCTATGACAGTGTGGCCAAAAACATTCAGTACTTC	CASSYDSVAKNIQYF
TRBV5-6	-	once	TRBJ2-3	12	TGTGCCAGCAGCTTGGATCTGGATACGCAGTATTTT	CASSLDLDTQYF
TRBV27	TRBD2	-	TRBJ2-7	16	TGTGCCAGCAGTCCCGGGAGCGGGAGGAGTATGTACGAGCAGTACTTC	CASSPGSGRSMYEQYF
TRBV7-8	-	-	TRBJ2-5	16	TGTGCCAGCAGCTTCCGAGAAGCGGAGATCTTAGAGACCCAGTACTTC	CASSFREAEILETQYF
TRBV11-2	-	-	TRBJ2-7	11	TGTGCCAGCAGCTTCCTCTACGAGCAGTACTTC	CASSFLYEQYF
TRBV28	-	once	TRBJ1-1	11	TGTGCCAGCAGCCCGGGGGGTGAAGCTTTCTTT	CASSPGGEAFF
TRBV2	-	-	TRBJ2-7	13	TGTGCCAGCAGTGAAGCCAATTGGAGCGAGCAGTACTTC	CASSEANWSEQYF
TRBV10-3	TRBD1	-	TRBJ2-2	14	TGTGCCATCTCCGGGACAGGGAACACCGGGGAGCTGTTTTTT	CAISGTGNTGELFF
TRBV30	TRBD1	medium-sized	TRBJ1-5	13	TGTGCCTGGAGTCAGGGACAGGGACAGCCCCAGCATTTT	CAWSQGQGQPQHF